This T cell receptor (beta chain) came from a study of vaccination and CD4 T cells after COVID-19 (dated by TCRdb to between 2021 and 2024). Concerning the study at large: SARS-CoV-2 positivity had been established in the convalescent patients by nasal swab PCR, and mild disease was recorded in roughly 10 of these patients and severe disease in one. Six males and four females were included in the convalescent cohort, with two Hispanic individuals, seven Caucasians, two Asians and one multiracial person represented. Each participant got two doses of either the Pfizer-BioNTech BNT162b2 vaccine (n=8) or the Moderna mRNA-1273 vaccine (n=2). Post-COVID blood samples were collected from convalescent patients a median of about 92 days after diagnosis, with a range of roughly 30 to 161 days. The time from the second vaccine dose to post-vaccine blood sampling had a median of 72 days and ranged from about 12 to 250 days. Overlapping spike peptide pools from SARS-CoV-2 and from the common cold coronaviruses HCoV-NL63, HCoV-OC43 and HCoV-229E were used as culture stimuli. Control cultures used a CEFX viral epitope pool as positive control, an HIV-1 Nef peptide pool as negative control, or no peptide. In over 8 COVID-19 convalescent patients and a handful of infection-naive healthy vaccine recipients, researchers compared the spike-specific CD4+ TCR repertoire from before mRNA vaccination with the repertoire from after. Broader findings and caveats from the paper: An increase in the median number of SARS-CoV-2-reactive clonotypes from more than 20 after infection to roughly 38 after vaccination was observed, but the change was not found to be significant. In convalescent patients, nearly all vaccine-specific clones (304 of 307) were found to be mono-reactive for SARS-CoV-2 spike rather than cross-reactive with common cold coronaviruses. In convalescent patients, a median approximately 86% of post-vaccine SARS-CoV-2-reactive clones were detected only after vaccination, suggesting vaccine-specific priming. The study included relatively few convalescent patients and did not analyze early timepoints after natural infection.

Trimming removed 5 bases from V and 6 bases from J; the gene matches leave 8 bases unexplained. The germline V gene (reference sequence) gives CDR1 as LNHNV and CDR2 as YYDKDF. Including cysteine and phenylalanine, the CDR3 has 15 amino acids. The entry retains the CDR3 DNA only, 45 bases that are in frame from base 1. Comments on this clonotype: Its specific antigen is unknown. No base qualities exist here, and no much larger clone lies one base off it.

In light of the paper, this sample's treatment or condition label describes: roughly ten-day PBMC culture with coronavirus spike peptide pools or control peptides (ViraFEST assay). The study used the ViraFEST assay, which expanded antigen-specific T cells with peptide pools and then identified expanded clonotypes by TCR sequencing. Positive SARS-CoV-2 PCR tests in the convalescent patients dated from March to December 2020, before Alpha, Beta and Delta variants emerged in the United States. PBMCs were cultured at 1.5 million to 2.5 million per well in IMDM supplemented with roughly 5% human AB serum and about 10 IU/ml IL-2, with about 9 ug/ml peptide pools added. On days 3 and 7, half of the culture medium was replaced with fresh IL-2-containing medium. After around 11 days of culture, CD4+ T cells were isolated by negative selection using the EasySep CD4+ T cell isolation kit. Ficoll-Paque Plus gradient centrifugation was used to isolate PBMCs from whole blood, and the isolated PBMCs were then either used fresh or cryopreserved at -140C. In general, triplicate wells were set up for every culture condition.

Libraries were built with PCR. DNA from cultured CD4+ T cells was subjected to TCR sequencing with the Oncomine TCR Beta short-read assay at the Johns Hopkins FTIC core. The QIAamp micro DNA kit was used to extract genomic DNA from the cultured CD4+ T cells. Oncomine TCR Beta libraries from cultured CD4+ T cells were pooled with unique dual indexes and sequenced on an Illumina iSeq 100. As for how the authors treated the data: Non-productive sequences were filtered out, and CDR3s that did not start with C, did not end with F or W, or were shorter than 7 amino acids were discarded. The MANAFEST web application identified antigen-specific clonotypes by comparing peptide-stimulated wells against reference wells and other culture wells. To be called positive, a clone needed an FDR below 0.05, an odds ratio above 5, and a productive frequency above 0.1% in at least two of three replicate wells. A clonotype was classed as cross-reactive if the clonotype showed significant expansion both in SARS-CoV-2 spike wells and in at least one common cold coronavirus spike condition. CDR3 homology was assessed with Levenshtein distances (stringdist) and unrooted phylogenetic trees (ape) in R version 3.6.1. The public reads were reanalyzed by TCRdb: fastp trimming at Q25, MiXCR alignment, in-frame beta chains only. Entries are consolidated by CDR3 protein sequence, retaining the most common genes and DNA. It is TCRdb's table, rather than the study itself, that gives the V and J calls and clone size. The sample table lists 15,000 to 20,000 distinct CDR3 sequences, 56% of them with a count of one. The ten largest make up 8% to 10% of the sample.

The receptor comes from a human donor who had recovered from COVID-19. The material sequenced was CD4+ T cells from blood, cultured in vitro. Recombination linked TRBV15 to TRBJ2-1; a stretch of 9 junction bases matches TRBD1. This receptor carries the CDR3 CATSGGQGPLNEQFF. The nucleotide sequence reads TGTGCCACCAGCGGGGGACAGGGCCCCCTCAATGAGCAGTTCTTC.